The 17 T cell receptor beta chains below were found in one sample sequenced in a study of CD8+ T cells in alopecia areata. cDNA serving as the sequencing template came from extracted, reverse transcribed RNA. TCRdb's copy holds only in-frame clones and misses some; the assay was immunoSEQ multiplex PCR. The sample records nearly 95,000 clones, just over 70% being singletons. Sample treatment: oral pan-JAK inhibitor, 5-10 mg twice daily. This sample comprised CD8+ T cells sorted from blood, obtained at approximately week 45, from a patient treated with tofacitinib. These receptor sequences come from a human donor with alopecia areata.

There are a few counts of this clone. This rearrangement joins TRBV19 to TRBJ2-1; D might be TRBD2 (5 bases). Trimming pared 3 bases from V and 5 bases from J, leaving 8 bases between. In germline, CDR1 is LNHDA, CDR2 SQIVND (reference sequence). The CDR3 has 13 residues. The CDR3 region is CASSIGRDNEQFF. The CDR3 nucleotides are TGTGCCAGTAGTATTGGGAGAGACAATGAGCAGTTCTTC.

The genes are TRBV6-5 and TRBJ1-5; D gene uncertain. Trimming cost V 0 bases and J 9 bases, with 15 bases left between them. The CDR3 spans 15 residues. The germline CDR1 and CDR2 sequences are MNHEY and SVGAGI. The CDR3 DNA follows: TGTGCCAGCAGTTACTCGATAAAATGGCCAACGCCCCAGCATTTT. It is translated as CASSYSIKWPTPQHF.

CDR3 region: CASSQDTSSYNEQFF. DNA of the CDR3: TGCGCCAGCAGCCAAGATACGAGCTCCTACAATGAGCAGTTCTTC. The chain uses TRBV4-3 and TRBJ2-1, with unresolved D. With 0 bases removed from V and 0 bases from J, the gap between germline ends came to 6 bases. CDR1 is LGHNA, CDR2 YSLEER, per germline. The CDR3 length is 15 residues.

The gene calls are TRBV7-9 and TRBJ1-2, with a tentative D call TRBD1 (5 bases). The germline gives CDR1 SEHNR, CDR2 FQNEAQ (reference sequence). V was trimmed by 7 bases and J by 7 bases, leaving 25 bases between them. This CDR3 region has 16 residues. CDR3 loop: CASIMDGGTEGTGYTF. For the CDR3, the DNA is TGTGCCAGCATTATGGATGGGGGAACTGAGGGTACTGGCTACACCTTC.

The chain couples TRBV10-3 to TRBJ2-1; TRBD2 is a possible D gene (7 bases). The CDR3 has 14 residues. V lost 11 bases and J lost 7, with 21 bases in between. Germline V CDR1 and CDR2: ENHRY, SYGVKD. CDR3 coding DNA: TGTGCCTCCGTTGGGGGGGCTATGAGTAATGAGCAGTTCTTC. Its protein product is CASVGGAMSNEQFF.

This clone was found a few times. V gene TRBV29-1 combines with J gene TRBJ2-7; 7 nucleotides line up with TRBD2. With V trimmed by 4 bases and J by 3 bases, 6 bases remained unmatched. This CDR3 is 13 amino acids long. Per the germline V gene, CDR1 is SQVTM and CDR2 is ANQGSEA. In DNA, the CDR3 is TGCAGCGTTGGGACTAGTCAAGGCTACGAGCAGTACTTC. As protein: CSVGTSQGYEQYF.

This chain uses TRBV7-8 with TRBJ1-5; a possible D gene is TRBD1 (5 bases). The V and J ends lost 0 bases and 0 bases respectively, with 9 bases between them. The CDR3 spans 16 residues. Germline V gene lookup returns CDR1 SGHVS and CDR2 FQNEAQ. CDR3 coding DNA: TGTGCCAGCAGCTTAGCTAGACAGTATAGCAATCAGCCCCAGCATTTT. It codes for CASSLARQYSNQPQHF.

The chain is built from TRBV30 and TRBJ2-3; 11 bases match TRBD2. Germline CDR1 GTSNPN, CDR2 SVGIG (reference sequence). The trim removed 1 base at V and 4 bases at J, leaving 7 bases unmatched. This CDR3 has 16 amino acids. CDR3 sequence reads: CAWSASSGGASDTQYF. Written as DNA, the CDR3 is TGTGCCTGGAGTGCTAGTAGCGGGGGGGCCTCAGATACGCAGTATTTT.

This clone has just a few counts. This chain connects TRBV7-3 to TRBJ2-5; D gene unclear. The CDR3 loop spans 13 amino acids. V lost 5 bases and J 4 bases, leaving 11 bases between the germline ends. In germline, CDR1 is SGHTA, CDR2 FQGTGA. CDR3 loop: CASSPDVSETQYF. The CDR3 DNA follows: TGTGCCAGCAGCCCCGACGTTTCAGAGACCCAGTACTTC.

This clone has only one observation. The V call is TRBV9, the J call TRBJ1-1; no definite D call. The germline V gene encodes CDR1 SGDLS and CDR2 YYNGEE. Trimming cost V 2 bases and J 4 bases, with 6 bases left between them. This CDR3 spans 12 amino acids. CDR3 loop: CASSVSGTEAFF. CDR3 nucleotide sequence: TGTGCCAGCAGCGTTAGCGGCACTGAAGCTTTCTTT.

The chain combines TRBV13 with TRBJ2-5; 8 bases fit TRBD1. J gave up 4 bases and V 5 bases, and 0 bases lay outside the gene matches. Germline CDR1 and CDR2: PRHDT and FYEKMQ (reference sequence). There are 12 residues in the CDR3. The CDR3 reads CASSTGGETQYF. The DNA of the CDR3 is TGTGCCAGCAGCACAGGGGGAGAGACCCAGTACTTC. Full variable domain (rest looked up from reference TRBV13 and TRBJ2-5): AAGVIQSPRHLIKEKRETATLKCYPIPRHDTVYWYQQGPGQDPQFLISFYEKMQSDKGSIPDRFSAQQFSDYHSELNMSSLELGDSALYFCASSTGGETQYFGPGTRLLVL.

The chain uses TRBV7-8 and TRBJ2-2; a possible D gene is TRBD1 (5 bases). V was clipped by 1 base and J by 0 bases, with 9 bases between them. Germline CDR1 and CDR2: SGHVS and FQNEAQ. The CDR3 length is 16 residues. The CDR3 region has the DNA TGTGCCAGCAGCTTAGTTAAGGGGTCGAACACCGGGGAGCTGTTTTTT. Residues: CASSLVKGSNTGELFF. The full variable domain, in which reference TRBV7-8 and TRBJ2-2 provide the parts outside the CDR3, is GAGVSQSPRYKVAKRGQDVALRCDPISGHVSLFWYQQALGQGPEFLTYFQNEAQLDKSGLPSDRFFAERPEGSVSTLKIQRTQQEDSAVYLCASSLVKGSNTGELFFGEGSRLTVL.

Here the CDR3 DNA reads TGCAGCGTCATGGGGGACGACGCATCCTACGAGCAGTACTTC. Translated: CSVMGDDASYEQYF. This chain connects TRBV29-1 to TRBJ2-7, with D perhaps assigned TRBD1 or TRBD2 (5 bases each). Looked up from germline, CDR1 is SQVTM and CDR2 is ANQGSEA. Trimming shortened V by 6 bases and J by 1 base, and 16 bases separated the two germline ends. This CDR3 region has 14 residues.

A note on this clone: This specimen includes other DNA sequences encoding the same CDR3. The V and J genes are TRBV4-3 and TRBJ2-7; 7 nucleotides match TRBD1. The trim removed 0 bases at V and 0 bases at J, leaving 2 bases unmatched. CDR3 length: 15 amino acids. Germline V CDR1 and CDR2: LGHNA, YSLEER. CDR3 in DNA: TGCGCCAGCAGCCAAGATCGGGACAGCTCCTACGAGCAGTACTTC. It codes for CASSQDRDSSYEQYF.

J is TRBJ1-1 and V is TRBV29-1; maybe TRBD1 (6 bases). Trimming removed 4 bases from V and 1 base from J, with 19 bases in between. Germline CDR1 and CDR2: SQVTM and ANQGSEA. This CDR3 region has 16 residues. The CDR3 DNA is TGCAGCGTTGGTGGGGACACTCGGGGGAGGAACACTGAAGCTTTCTTT. Translated, it gives CSVGGDTRGRNTEAFF.

CDR3 residues: CASSVQVGTEAFF. The CDR3 DNA sequence: TGCGCCAGCAGCGTACAGGTGGGCACTGAAGCTTTCTTT. This chain uses TRBV5-1 with TRBJ1-1; weak D call: TRBD1 (5 bases). CDR1 is SGHRS, CDR2 YFSETQ, per germline. Trimming cost V 4 bases and J 4 bases, with 11 bases left between them. The CDR3 sequence is 13 residues long.

A single count supports this clone. The chain has TRBV19 and TRBJ1-5, with TRBD1 as a possible D gene (6 bases). Trimming left V 1 base short and J 3 bases short, with 10 bases between. The CDR3 sequence is 15 residues long. CDR1 and CDR2 (germline): LNHDA, SQIVND (reference sequence). Here the CDR3 DNA reads TGTGCCAGTAGTATAGTTCCAGGGGTCAATCAGCCCCAGCATTTT. Encoded protein: CASSIVPGVNQPQHF.